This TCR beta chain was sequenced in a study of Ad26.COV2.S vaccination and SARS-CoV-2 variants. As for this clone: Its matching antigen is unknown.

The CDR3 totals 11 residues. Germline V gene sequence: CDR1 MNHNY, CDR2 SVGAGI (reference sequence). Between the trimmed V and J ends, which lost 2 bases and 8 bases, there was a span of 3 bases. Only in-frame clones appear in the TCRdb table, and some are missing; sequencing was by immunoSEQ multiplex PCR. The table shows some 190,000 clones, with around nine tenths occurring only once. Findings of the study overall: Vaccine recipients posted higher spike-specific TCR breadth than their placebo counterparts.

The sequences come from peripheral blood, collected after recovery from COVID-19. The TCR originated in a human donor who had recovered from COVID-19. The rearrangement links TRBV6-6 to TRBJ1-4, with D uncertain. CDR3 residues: CASSYGEKLFF. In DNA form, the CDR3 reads TGTGCCAGCAGTTACGGGGAAAAACTGTTTTTT.